This record covers a single TCR beta chain. Its antigen is unidentified. This sample was included in a study of response to subunit inactivated influenza vaccine. Study results and limitations: New T cells are recruited in small numbers by each seasonal influenza vaccination, according to the authors' suggestion.

J lost 14 bases, V lost 0 bases, and 7 bases had no gene match. The CDR3 runs to 14 residues. Germline loops: CDR1 MNHEY, CDR2 SVGAGI. MiXCR, applied by TCRdb to the RT-PCR reads, yields one record per CDR3 protein. The sample comprises 150,000 or so distinct CDR3 sequences, about a tenth of which are singletons, and 9.5% to 15% rests with the top ten. The sequencing used non-naive T cells sorted from PBMCs, collected about 40 days after vaccination. The origin of this receptor is a man aged 45-65 years who received an inactivated influenza vaccine. The chain combines TRBV6-5 with TRBJ2-6, with TRBD1 matching 7 bases. The CDR3 here is CASSYSRQGHLLTF. DNA for the CDR3: TGTGCCAGCAGTTACTCGAGACAGGGACACCTCCTGACTTTC.